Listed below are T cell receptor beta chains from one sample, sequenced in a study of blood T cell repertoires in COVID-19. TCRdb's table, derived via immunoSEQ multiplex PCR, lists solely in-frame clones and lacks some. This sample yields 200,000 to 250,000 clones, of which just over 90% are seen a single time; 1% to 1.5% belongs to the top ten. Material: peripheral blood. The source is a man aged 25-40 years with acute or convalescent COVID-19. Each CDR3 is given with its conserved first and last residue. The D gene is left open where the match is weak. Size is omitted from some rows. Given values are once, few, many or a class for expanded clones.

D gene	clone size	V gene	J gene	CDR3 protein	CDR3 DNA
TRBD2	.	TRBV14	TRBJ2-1	CASSQMRESYNEQFF	TGTGCCAGCAGCCAGATGCGGGAGTCCTACAATGAGCAGTTCTTC
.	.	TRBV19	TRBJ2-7	CASSISGQPSSYEQYF	TGTGCCAGTAGTATTAGTGGACAGCCAAGCTCCTACGAGCAGTACTTC
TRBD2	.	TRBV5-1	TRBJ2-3	CASTLPFAGGTQYF	TGCGCCAGCACCCTACCCTTCGCGGGAGGTACGCAGTATTTT
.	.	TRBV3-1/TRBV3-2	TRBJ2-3	CASSQVRADTQYF	TGTGCCAGCAGCCAGGTTCGGGCAGATACGCAGTATTTT
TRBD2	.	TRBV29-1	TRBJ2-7	CSVEGGRSYEQYF	TGCAGCGTTGAAGGCGGGAGAAGCTACGAGCAGTACTTC
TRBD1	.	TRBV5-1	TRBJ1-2	CASSLGDRGAYGYTF	TGCGCCAGCAGCTTGGGGGACAGGGGAGCCTATGGCTACACCTTC
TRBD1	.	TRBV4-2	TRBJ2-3	CASSQDGTASDNTQYF	TGTGCCAGCAGCCAAGATGGGACAGCCTCTGATAATACGCAGTATTTT
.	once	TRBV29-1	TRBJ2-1	CSGRSSYNEQFF	TGCAGCGGCCGGAGTTCCTACAATGAGCAGTTCTTC
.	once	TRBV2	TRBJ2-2	CASSESPSFGELFF	TGTGCCAGCAGTGAATCGCCTAGCTTCGGGGAGCTGTTTTTT
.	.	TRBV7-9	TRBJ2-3	CASSLVLGASTDTQYF	TGTGCCAGCAGCTTAGTGTTGGGGGCTAGCACAGATACGCAGTATTTT
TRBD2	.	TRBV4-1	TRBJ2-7	CASSQVGGGRREQYF	TGCGCCAGCAGCCAAGTCGGGGGAGGGAGGCGCGAGCAGTACTTC
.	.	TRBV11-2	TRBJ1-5	CASSLAGPGQPQHF	TGTGCCAGCAGCTTGGCGGGTCCTGGACAGCCCCAGCATTTT
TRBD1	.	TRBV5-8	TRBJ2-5	CASSLGTGARVETQYF	TGTGCCAGCAGCCTAGGGACAGGGGCGCGGGTGGAGACCCAGTACTTC
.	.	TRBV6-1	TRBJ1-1	CASSDETGWHPEAFF	TGTGCCAGCAGTGATGAAACAGGGTGGCACCCTGAAGCTTTCTTT
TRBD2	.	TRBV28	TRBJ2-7	CASSKYSWGLAGHEQYF	TGTGCCAGCAGTAAATACTCCTGGGGACTAGCGGGGCATGAGCAGTACTTC
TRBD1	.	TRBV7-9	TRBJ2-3	CASSLAQGGTGRYF	TGTGCCAGCAGCTTAGCCCAAGGTGGGACAGGGAGATATTTT
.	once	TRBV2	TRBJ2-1	CASSDSGLASNEQFF	TGTGCCAGCAGTGACTCTGGTCTAGCAAGCAATGAGCAGTTCTTC
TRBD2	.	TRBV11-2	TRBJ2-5	CASIKSGGAAETQYF	TGTGCCAGCATCAAAAGCGGGGGGGCCGCGGAGACCCAGTACTTC
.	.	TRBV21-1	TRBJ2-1	CASSNRQPRGQVEQFF	TGTGCCAGCAGCAACCGACAACCCAGGGGGCAGGTTGAGCAGTTCTTC
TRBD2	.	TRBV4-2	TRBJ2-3	CASSQDSLAGGPWFTDTQYF	TGTGCCAGCAGCCAAGATTCTTTGGCGGGGGGGCCGTGGTTCACAGATACGCAGTATTTT
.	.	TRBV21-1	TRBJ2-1	CASSTESREANEQFF	TGTGCCAGCAGCACAGAAAGCAGGGAGGCCAATGAGCAGTTCTTC
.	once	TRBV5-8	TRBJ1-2	CASSPFGGLYTF	TGTGCCAGCAGCCCCTTTGGTGGACTCTACACCTTC
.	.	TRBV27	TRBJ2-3	CASRRLEDTDTQYF	TGTGCCAGCAGGAGGCTGGAGGACACAGATACGCAGTATTTT
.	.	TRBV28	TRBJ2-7	CASSLSGYEQYF	TGTGCCAGCAGTTTATCAGGGTACGAGCAGTACTTC
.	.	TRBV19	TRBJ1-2	CASSRTGDYGYTF	TGTGCCAGTAGTAGAACAGGAGACTATGGCTACACCTTC
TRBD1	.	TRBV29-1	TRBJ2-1	CSALKGYGQGGNEQFF	TGCAGCGCCCTGAAGGGGTACGGACAGGGGGGAAATGAGCAGTTCTTC
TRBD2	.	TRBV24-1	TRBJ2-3	CATSDSARREGTDTQYF	TGTGCCACCAGTGATTCTGCCAGGCGGGAGGGCACAGATACGCAGTATTTT
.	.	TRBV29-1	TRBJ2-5	CSVDRGGTETQYF	TGCAGCGTCGACAGGGGAGGGACGGAGACCCAGTACTTC
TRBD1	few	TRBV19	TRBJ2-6	CASSMSGTVFSGANVLTF	TGTGCCAGTAGTATGTCGGGGACAGTCTTCTCTGGGGCCAACGTCCTGACTTTC
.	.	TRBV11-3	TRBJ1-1	CASSFQSDTEAFF	TGTGCCAGCAGCTTTCAGAGCGACACTGAAGCTTTCTTT
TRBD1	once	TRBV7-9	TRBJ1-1	CASSGGLHTEAFF	TGTGCCAGTTCAGGGGGCCTACACACTGAAGCTTTCTTT
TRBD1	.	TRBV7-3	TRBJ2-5	CASSPRGQGAWETQYF	TGTGCCAGCAGCCCACGAGGACAGGGGGCTTGGGAGACCCAGTACTTC
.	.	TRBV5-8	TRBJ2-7	CASSPDRTRRNEQYF	TGTGCCAGCAGCCCGGACAGAACGAGGCGAAACGAGCAGTACTTC
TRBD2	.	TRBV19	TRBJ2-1	CASSRGDGRGREQFF	TGTGCCAGTAGTCGAGGGGACGGGAGGGGACGGGAGCAGTTCTTC
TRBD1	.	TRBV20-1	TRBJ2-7	CSASLDRGSFYEQYF	TGCAGTGCTAGTCTTGACAGGGGGAGCTTCTACGAGCAGTACTTC
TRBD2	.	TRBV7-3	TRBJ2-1	CASSLNSRGGVNEQFF	TGTGCCAGCAGCTTAAACTCACGGGGGGGAGTTAATGAGCAGTTCTTC
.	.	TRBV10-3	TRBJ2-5	CAISEPQGRIETQYF	TGTGCCATCAGTGAGCCTCAGGGTCGGATAGAGACCCAGTACTTC
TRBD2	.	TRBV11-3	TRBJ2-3	CASSRSGRGTQYF	TGTGCCAGCAGCCGTAGCGGGAGGGGTACGCAGTATTTT
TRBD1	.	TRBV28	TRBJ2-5	CASSLSGTGKETQYF	TGTGCCAGCAGTTTATCCGGGACAGGGAAAGAGACCCAGTACTTC
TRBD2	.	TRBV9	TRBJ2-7	CASSAGGYSYEQYF	TGTGCCAGCAGCGCGGGGGGATACTCCTACGAGCAGTACTTC
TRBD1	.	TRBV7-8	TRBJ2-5	CASSLEVVVRGQGTQYF	TGTGCCAGCAGCTTAGAGGTGGTGGTGAGGGGACAGGGGACCCAGTACTTC
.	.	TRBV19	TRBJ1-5	CASSDQGLGQPQHF	TGTGCCAGTAGCGATCAGGGCTTGGGGCAGCCCCAGCATTTT
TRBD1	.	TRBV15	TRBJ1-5	CATSRGQGVVQPQHF	TGTGCCACCAGCAGAGGACAGGGGGTTGTTCAGCCCCAGCATTTT
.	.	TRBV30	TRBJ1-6	CAWSVSVPYYNSPLHF	TGTGCCTGGAGTGTTTCGGTCCCCTACTATAATTCACCCCTCCACTTT
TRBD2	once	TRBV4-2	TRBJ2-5	CASSHTSDPRTQYF	TGTGCCAGCAGCCACACTAGCGACCCCAGGACCCAGTACTTC
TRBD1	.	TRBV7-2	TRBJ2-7	CACRQGASSYEQYF	TGTGCCTGTAGGCAGGGGGCGTCTTCCTACGAGCAGTACTTC